This record concerns one TCR beta chain sequence. Its antigen is not yet known. Per-base quality was not reported, and no clone a single base away is much larger than it. This record comes from a study of PD-1 blockade in classical Hodgkin lymphoma (dated by TCRdb to the early 2020s). General notes on the study: Nivolumab dosing was 3 mg/kg intravenously every 2 weeks, continuing until either disease progression or unacceptable toxicity. To define a peripheral blood immune signature of response to PD-1 blockade in classical Hodgkin lymphoma, the study combined TCR beta sequencing with CyTOF.

The time point label for this specimen denotes: cycle 2 day 1 (C2D1) of nivolumab. Every trial patient had relapsed after autologous stem cell transplantation, and cohorts A, B and C differed in prior brentuximab vedotin exposure. The trial cohort included fewer than 65 patients with relapsed/refractory classical Hodgkin lymphoma, and each patient had a best overall response of complete response, partial response or progressive disease. Trial patients were treated with single-agent nivolumab in the multi-cohort phase II CheckMate 205 trial. An independent review committee assessed best overall response using the 2007 International Working Group response criteria. PBMCs from the trial were collected at three points: immediately before nivolumab initiation (C1D1), and during therapy at cycle 2 day 1 and cycle 4 day 1. After peripheral blood was drawn into 8 mL Vacutainer Cell Preparation Tubes, PBMCs were isolated by centrifugation and then cryopreserved.

CDR1 SGHRS and CDR2 YFSETQ were looked up in the germline V gene. V is cut by 7 bases and J by 0 bases, and the space between the germline ends is 14 bases. From the cysteine through the phenylalanine, the CDR3 covers 15 amino acids. The entry retains the CDR3 DNA only, 45 bases that are in frame from base 1. Genomic DNA was isolated using the Qiagen DNeasy kit from unsorted PBMCs as well as from negatively selected CD4+ and CD8+ fractions. Using primers that anneal to V and J segments, immunoSEQ multiplex PCR amplified the TCR beta CDR3 regions. Amplification bias was minimized using a synthetic immune receptor repertoire, and residual bias was removed computationally after sequencing. Turning to the authors' computational methods: Repertoire diversity was quantified as the Shannon entropy index using custom Python scripts. The unsorted, CD4+ and CD8+ repertoires were each analyzed separately, with the exception of combined analyses, where CD4+ and CD8+ sequences were merged in silico. A clone was considered expanded if an increase in frequency of at least 2-fold after treatment relative to C1D1 was found, and a pseudocount of 0.5 was applied to clones undetected at baseline. Clones with 0 or 1 copy at C1D1 were classified as singleton clones, and clones with 2 or more copies were classified as non-singleton clones. Clones expanded in unsorted samples were labelled as CD4+, CD8+ or unknown by matching protein sequences in sorted samples from the same patient. Diversity changes from C1D1 to C4D1 were tested in paired samples using Wilcoxon tests. Held by TCRdb, this immuneACCESS table contains in-frame sequences only and omits some clones. Under half of the omission traces to an unresolved V gene where checked; the cause of the rest is unknown. V and J calls and clone size come straight from that table; D and trimming were deduced from the DNA. Here the sample has roughly 100,000 clones; around nine tenths occur a single time. The ten biggest clones cover 6.5% to 7.5% of the sample.

What the research found in general, with its limitations: Among trial patients, those achieving complete response had baseline diversity similar to that of newly diagnosed patients, while diversity was significantly lower in partial responders and progressors. The study was limited to a single clinical trial cohort, and causes of repertoire differences, possibly disease activity or prior therapy, remained undefined. Lower diversity was seen in patients whose nivolumab began less than 1 year after ASCT, and these patients were left out of later analyses so that immune reconstitution would not confound the results. Newly diagnosed patients were reported to have lower baseline TCR diversity than healthy donors, and relapsed/refractory patients were reported to have lower baseline TCR diversity still. CD4+ but not CD8+ TCR diversity rose significantly by C4D1 (p=0.0027 vs p=0.16), most apparent in complete responders (p=0.02).

This sample comprised peripheral blood mononuclear cells (PBMCs), obtained before the second cycle of nivolumab. In this chain, TRBV5-1 is recombined with TRBJ1-3; the best D guess is TRBD1, with 5 bases matching. The sequence came from a human donor with classical Hodgkin lymphoma. CDR3 protein: CASAGGEPSGNTIYF. The bases are TGCGCCAGCGCCGGGGGGGAGCCCTCTGGAAACACCATATATTTT. Beyond the CDR3, the reference TRBV5-1 and TRBJ1-3 genes provide the residues; the full variable domain reads: KAGVTQTPRYLIKTRGQQVTLSCSPISGHRSVSWYQQTPGQGLQFLFEYFSETQRNKGNFPGRFSGRQFSNSRSEMNVSTLELGDSALYLCASAGGEPSGNTIYFGEGSWLTVV.